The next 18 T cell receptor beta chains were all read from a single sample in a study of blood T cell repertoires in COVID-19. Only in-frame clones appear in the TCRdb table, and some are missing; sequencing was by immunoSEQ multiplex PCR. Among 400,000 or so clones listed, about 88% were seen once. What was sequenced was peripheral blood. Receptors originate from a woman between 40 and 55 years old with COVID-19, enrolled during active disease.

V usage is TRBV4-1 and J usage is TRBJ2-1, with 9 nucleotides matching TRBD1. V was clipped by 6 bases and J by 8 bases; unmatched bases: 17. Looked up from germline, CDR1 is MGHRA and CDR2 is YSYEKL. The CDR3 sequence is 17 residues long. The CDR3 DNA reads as TGCGCCAGCAGTGAACCTGGACAGGGGAGGGCGGGTGATGAGCAGTTCTTC. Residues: CASSEPGQGRAGDEQFF.

The CDR3 DNA is TGCGCCAGCAGCCAGGGACAGGGAGGCTATGGCTACACCTTC. It specifies CASSQGQGGYGYTF. This chain links TRBV4-3 with TRBJ1-2, with 9 bases matching TRBD1. J was trimmed by 4 bases and V by 3 bases; bases with no gene match: 3. Germline assignment: CDR1 LGHNA and CDR2 YSLEER. The CDR3 runs 14 residues.

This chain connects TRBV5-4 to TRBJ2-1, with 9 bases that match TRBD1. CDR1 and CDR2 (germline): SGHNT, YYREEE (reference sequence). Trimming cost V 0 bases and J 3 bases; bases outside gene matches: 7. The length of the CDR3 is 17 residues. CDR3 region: CASSLDIGTGRYNEQFF. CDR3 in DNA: TGTGCCAGCAGCTTGGATATCGGGACAGGGCGCTACAATGAGCAGTTCTTC.

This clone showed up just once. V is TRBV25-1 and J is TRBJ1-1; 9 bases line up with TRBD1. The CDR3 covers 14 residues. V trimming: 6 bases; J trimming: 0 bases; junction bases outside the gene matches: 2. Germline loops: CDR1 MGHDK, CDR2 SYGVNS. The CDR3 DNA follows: TGTGCCAGCAGGGGGACAGGGATGAACACTGAAGCTTTCTTT. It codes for CASRGTGMNTEAFF.

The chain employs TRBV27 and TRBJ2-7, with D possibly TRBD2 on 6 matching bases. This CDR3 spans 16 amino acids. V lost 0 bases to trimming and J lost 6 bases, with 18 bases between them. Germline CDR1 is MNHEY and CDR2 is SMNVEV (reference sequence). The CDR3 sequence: CASSLSWDGRTVEQYF. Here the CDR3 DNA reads TGTGCCAGCAGTTTATCGTGGGACGGGAGAACAGTCGAGCAGTACTTC.

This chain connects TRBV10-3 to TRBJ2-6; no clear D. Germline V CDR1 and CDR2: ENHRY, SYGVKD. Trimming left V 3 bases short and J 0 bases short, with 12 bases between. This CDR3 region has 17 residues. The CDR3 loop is CAISDWVESSGANVLTF. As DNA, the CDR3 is TGTGCCATCAGTGATTGGGTGGAGTCCTCTGGGGCCAACGTCCTGACTTTC.

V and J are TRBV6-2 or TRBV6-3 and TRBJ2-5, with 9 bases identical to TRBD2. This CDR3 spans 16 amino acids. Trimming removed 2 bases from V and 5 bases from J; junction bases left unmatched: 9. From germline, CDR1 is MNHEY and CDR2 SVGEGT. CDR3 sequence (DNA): TGTGCCAGCAGTTACGGAGCCTCTAGCGGGGACGAGACCCAGTACTTC. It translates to CASSYGASSGDETQYF.

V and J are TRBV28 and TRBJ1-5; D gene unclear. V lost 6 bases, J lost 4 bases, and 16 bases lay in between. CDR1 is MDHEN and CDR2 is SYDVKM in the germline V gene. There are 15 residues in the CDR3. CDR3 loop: CASSPLSGVNQPQHF. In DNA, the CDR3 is TGTGCCAGCAGCCCCTTGTCGGGAGTTAATCAGCCCCAGCATTTT.

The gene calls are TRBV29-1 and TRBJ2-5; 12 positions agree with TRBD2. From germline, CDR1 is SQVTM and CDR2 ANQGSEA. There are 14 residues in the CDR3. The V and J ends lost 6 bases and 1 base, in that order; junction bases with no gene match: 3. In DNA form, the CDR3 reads TGCAGCGTGACTAGCGGGAGTGTCCAAGAGACCCAGTACTTC. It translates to CSVTSGSVQETQYF.

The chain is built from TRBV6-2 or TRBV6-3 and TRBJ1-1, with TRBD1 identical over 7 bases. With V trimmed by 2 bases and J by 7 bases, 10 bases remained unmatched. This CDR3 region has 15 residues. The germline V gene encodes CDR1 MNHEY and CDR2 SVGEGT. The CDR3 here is CASSYGFGRQGEAFF. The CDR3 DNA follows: TGTGCCAGCAGTTACGGTTTTGGAAGACAGGGTGAAGCTTTCTTT.

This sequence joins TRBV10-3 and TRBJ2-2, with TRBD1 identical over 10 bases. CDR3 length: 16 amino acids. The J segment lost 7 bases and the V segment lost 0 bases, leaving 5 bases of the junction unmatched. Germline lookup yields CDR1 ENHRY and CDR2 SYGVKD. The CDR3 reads CAISESDRGLNGELFF. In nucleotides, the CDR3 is TGTGCCATCAGTGAGTCCGACAGGGGGCTTAACGGGGAGCTGTTTTTT.

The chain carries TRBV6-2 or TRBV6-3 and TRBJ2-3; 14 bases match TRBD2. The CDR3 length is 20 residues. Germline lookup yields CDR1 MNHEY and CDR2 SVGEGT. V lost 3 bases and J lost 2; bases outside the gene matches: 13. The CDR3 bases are TGTGCCAGCAGTTATAATCCGGGACTAGCGGGGGCGACACCCACAGATACGCAGTATTTT. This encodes CASSYNPGLAGATPTDTQYF.

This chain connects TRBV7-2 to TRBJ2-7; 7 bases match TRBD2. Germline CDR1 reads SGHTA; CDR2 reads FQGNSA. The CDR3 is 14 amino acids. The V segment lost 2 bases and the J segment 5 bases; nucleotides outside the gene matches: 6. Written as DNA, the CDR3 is TGTGCCAGCAGCTTATTAGGGAGGGAGCACGAGCAGTACTTC. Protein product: CASSLLGREHEQYF.

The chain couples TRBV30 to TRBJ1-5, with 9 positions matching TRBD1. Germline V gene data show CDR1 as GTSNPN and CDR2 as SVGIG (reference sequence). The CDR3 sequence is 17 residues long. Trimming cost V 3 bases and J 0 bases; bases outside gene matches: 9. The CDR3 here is CAWSAWTGEGSNQPQHF. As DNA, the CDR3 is TGTGCCTGGAGCGCCTGGACAGGGGAAGGTAGCAATCAGCCCCAGCATTTT.

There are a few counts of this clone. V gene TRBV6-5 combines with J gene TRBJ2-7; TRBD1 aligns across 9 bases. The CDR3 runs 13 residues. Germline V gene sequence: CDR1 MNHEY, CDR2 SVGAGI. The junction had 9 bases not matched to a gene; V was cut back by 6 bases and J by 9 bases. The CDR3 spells CASRLGQGLAQYF. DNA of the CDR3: TGTGCCAGCAGGCTCGGACAGGGGCTCGCGCAGTACTTC.

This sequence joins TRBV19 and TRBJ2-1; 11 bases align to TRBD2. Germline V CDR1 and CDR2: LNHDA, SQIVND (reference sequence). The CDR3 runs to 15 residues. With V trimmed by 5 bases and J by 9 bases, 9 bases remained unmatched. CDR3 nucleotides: TGTGCCAGTAGTGAGGTGACTAGCGGGAATAGTGAGCAGTTCTTC. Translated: CASSEVTSGNSEQFF.

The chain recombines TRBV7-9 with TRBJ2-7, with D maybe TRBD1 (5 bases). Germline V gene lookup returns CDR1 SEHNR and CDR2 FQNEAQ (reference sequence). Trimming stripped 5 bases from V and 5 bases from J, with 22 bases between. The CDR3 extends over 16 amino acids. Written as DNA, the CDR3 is TGTGCCAGCAGCCGGACCCTTCAGGGTAATCTGAACGAGCAGTACTTC. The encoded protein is CASSRTLQGNLNEQYF.

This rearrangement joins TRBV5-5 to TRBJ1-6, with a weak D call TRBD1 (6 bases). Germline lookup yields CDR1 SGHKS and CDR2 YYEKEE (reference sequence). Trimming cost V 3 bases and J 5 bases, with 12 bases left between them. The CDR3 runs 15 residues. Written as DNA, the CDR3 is TGTGCCAGCAGCTATGACAGGCCCAATAATTCACCCCTCCACTTT. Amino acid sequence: CASSYDRPNNSPLHF. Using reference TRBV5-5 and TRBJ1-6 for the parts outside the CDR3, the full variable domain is DAGVTQSPTHLIKTRGQQVTLRCSPISGHKSVSWYQQVLGQGPQFIFQYYEKEERGRGNFPDRFSARQFPNYSSELNVNALLLGDSALYLCASSYDRPNNSPLHFGNGTRLTVT.